The 13 T cell receptor beta chains below were found in one sample sequenced in a study of technical replicates of blood from a handful of donors. TCRdb's table, derived via immunoSEQ multiplex PCR, lists solely in-frame clones and lacks some. The table includes about 84,000 clones, roughly 93% detected once. The sample was T cells isolated from PBMCs. Every receptor here comes from a human donor in good health.

This chain joins TRBV11-3 and TRBJ2-3; 9 nucleotides agree with TRBD1. V was pared by 5 bases and J by 0 bases, with 3 bases of the junction left unmatched. CDR3 size: 15 residues. The germline V gene encodes CDR1 SGHNT and CDR2 YENEEA. The CDR3 loop is CASSPGTGSTDTQYF. As DNA, the CDR3 is TGTGCCAGCAGCCCTGGGACAGGGAGCACAGATACGCAGTATTTT. Looking up the rest from reference TRBV11-3 and TRBJ2-3 gives the full variable domain: EAGVVQSPRYKIIEKKQPVAFWCNPISGHNTLYWYLQNLGQGPELLIRYENEEAVDDSQLPKDRFSAERLKGVDSTLKIQPAELGDSAVYLCASSPGTGSTDTQYFGPGTRLTVL.

This clone was picked up one time. The V call is TRBV6-6, the J call TRBJ2-2, with D uncertain. Trimming shortened V by 0 bases and J by 6 bases, and 14 bases separated the two germline ends. CDR1 is MNHNY, CDR2 SVGAGI, per germline (reference sequence). This CDR3 region has 16 residues. The CDR3 spells CASSYSYFRVAGELFF. The CDR3 DNA follows: TGTGCCAGCAGTTACTCGTATTTCCGAGTGGCCGGGGAGCTGTTTTTT.

This chain links TRBV5-6 with TRBJ2-5; D may be TRBD1 (5 bases). The CDR3 has 13 amino acids. Germline V gene data show CDR1 as SGHDT and CDR2 as YYEEEE. V lost 6 bases, J lost 0 bases, and 9 bases lay in between. The CDR3 is CASTLGDQETQYF. In DNA form, the CDR3 reads TGTGCCAGCACTCTAGGGGACCAAGAGACCCAGTACTTC.

The gene calls are TRBV5-1 and TRBJ1-4; 10 bases are a match to TRBD1. With 0 bases clipped from V and 7 bases from J, the junction kept 6 bases outside the gene matches. The CDR3 consists of 16 residues. CDR1 SGHRS and CDR2 YFSETQ come from the germline V gene. The CDR3 region is CASSLGQGAEGEKLFF. CDR3 DNA: TGCGCCAGCAGCTTGGGACAGGGGGCAGAGGGTGAAAAACTGTTTTTT. The full variable domain, with the rest looked up from reference TRBV5-1 and TRBJ1-4, is KAGVTQTPRYLIKTRGQQVTLSCSPISGHRSVSWYQQTPGQGLQFLFEYFSETQRNKGNFPGRFSGRQFSNSRSEMNVSTLELGDSALYLCASSLGQGAEGEKLFFGSGTQLSVL.

V usage is TRBV14 and J usage is TRBJ2-7; 11 nucleotides agree with TRBD1. V was clipped by 3 bases and J by 4 bases; unmatched bases: 5. Germline values: CDR1 SGHDN, CDR2 FVKESK. The CDR3 loop spans 15 amino acids. Written as DNA, the CDR3 is TGTGCCAGCAGCCACCCCGGGACAGGGGGGTACGAGCAGTACTTC. Protein sequence: CASSHPGTGGYEQYF. The full variable domain, its missing parts supplied by reference TRBV14 and TRBJ2-7, is EAGVTQFPSHSVIEKGQTVTLRCDPISGHDNLYWYRRVMGKEIKFLLHFVKESKQDESGMPNNRFLAERTGGTYSTLKVQPAELEDSGVYFCASSHPGTGGYEQYFGPGTRLTVT.

The J gene is TRBJ1-2, the V gene TRBV5-4; D uncertain. With 0 bases removed from V and 5 bases from J, the gap between germline ends came to 14 bases. CDR1 is SGHNT and CDR2 is YYREEE in the germline V gene (reference sequence). This CDR3 has 15 residues. The CDR3 reads CASSLGGSERYGYTF. For the CDR3, the DNA is TGTGCCAGCAGCTTGGGAGGGAGTGAGCGGTATGGCTACACCTTC.

The V call is TRBV7-8, the J call TRBJ2-7; D is possibly TRBD1 (5 bases). The V gene's germline CDR1 is SGHVS and CDR2 FQNEAQ. This CDR3 comprises 14 residues. Trimming removed 1 base at V and 7 bases at J, with 14 bases between. CDR3 in amino acids: CASSLDRVGVEQYF. The CDR3 DNA follows: TGTGCCAGCAGCTTAGATCGGGTAGGGGTGGAGCAGTACTTC.

This chain links TRBV5-6 with TRBJ2-7; possibly TRBD2 for D (5 bases). CDR3 length equals 14 residues. Trimming pared 0 bases from V and 5 bases from J, leaving 12 bases between. Germline assignment: CDR1 SGHDT and CDR2 YYEEEE. The CDR3 nucleotides read TGTGCCAGCAGCTTGGGGCTAGCTACACACGAGCAGTACTTC. It translates to CASSLGLATHEQYF.

The rearrangement links TRBV7-6 to TRBJ2-4; no clear D. The CDR3 runs to 16 residues. The V end was cut by 2 bases, the J end by 7 bases, with 18 bases between. Looked up from germline, CDR1 is SGHVS and CDR2 is FNYEAQ. CDR3 residues: CASSLTPASVTNIQYF. The CDR3 nucleotides read TGTGCCAGCAGCTTAACCCCGGCAAGCGTAACGAACATTCAGTACTTC.

This clone was detected only once. The genes are TRBV6-4 and TRBJ2-5; the match to TRBD2 covers 12 bases. The CDR3 extends over 15 amino acids. The germline V gene has CDR1 MRHNA and CDR2 SNTAGT. Trimming took 4 bases from V and 4 from J; bases not matched to a gene: 4. Written as DNA, the CDR3 is TGTGCCAGCAGTGCTAGCGGGAGGGGAGGAGAGACCCAGTACTTC. Amino acids: CASSASGRGGETQYF.

The chain has TRBV11-2 and TRBJ2-7; a weak D match, TRBD1 (5 bases). Germline CDR1 reads SGHAT; CDR2 reads FQNNGV. V dropped 7 bases and J dropped 2 bases, with 9 bases sitting between them. The CDR3 loop spans 12 amino acids. The CDR3 spells CASNKGAYEQYF. The CDR3 DNA is TGTGCCAGCAACAAAGGGGCCTACGAGCAGTACTTC.

The J gene is TRBJ1-4, the V gene TRBV18; 9 nucleotides match TRBD1. V dropped 4 bases and J dropped 1; count of bases not matched to a gene: 4. CDR1 and CDR2 (germline): KGHSH, LQKENI. CDR3 size: 16 residues. The CDR3 coding sequence is TGTGCCAGCTCACAACAGGGGGCGCGAACTAATGAAAAACTGTTTTTT. Its protein product is CASSQQGARTNEKLFF.

V is TRBV28 and J is TRBJ2-5; 10 nucleotides align to TRBD2. Trimming took 3 bases from V and 2 from J; bases not matched to a gene: 12. This CDR3 spans 18 amino acids. Per germline, CDR1 MDHEN and CDR2 SYDVKM. The CDR3 is CASSFPTLHSGGQETQYF. In DNA form, the CDR3 reads TGTGCCAGCAGTTTCCCAACCCTTCATAGCGGGGGGCAAGAGACCCAGTACTTC.